Each of the 6 T cell receptor beta chains below was sequenced from the same sample in a study of T cell responses to AZD1222 COVID-19 vaccine. Some clones are missing from TCRdb's copy, which holds only in-frame ones; the method was immunoSEQ multiplex PCR. This table holds 75,000 to 90,000 clones, approximately 85% found once. The sequences come from peripheral blood, collected on day 0 of AZD1222 vaccination. These receptor sequences come from an adult in good health.

V and J are TRBV2 and TRBJ1-2, with D maybe TRBD1 (6 bases). The V gene's germline CDR1 is SNHLY and CDR2 FYNNEI. This CDR3 is 14 amino acids long. The ends were cut back, 7 bases at V and 5 bases at J, with 17 bases in the middle. CDR3 region: CASKAGAELYGYTF. The CDR3 bases are TGTGCCAGCAAGGCAGGGGCGGAATTATATGGCTACACCTTC.

The chain combines TRBV5-6 with TRBJ1-1, with D perhaps matching TRBD1 (5 bases). Germline values: CDR1 SGHDT, CDR2 YYEEEE. Between the trimmed V and J ends, which lost 0 bases and 1 base, there was a span of 13 bases. The CDR3 contains 16 residues. The CDR3 sequence is CASSLGPGGANTEAFF. The CDR3 DNA is TGTGCCAGCAGCTTGGGACCTGGCGGGGCGAACACTGAAGCTTTCTTT.

The chain recombines TRBV5-1 with TRBJ1-6, with no clear D. Germline V CDR1 and CDR2: SGHRS, YFSETQ. The CDR3 extends over 17 amino acids. V was shortened by 0 bases and J by 0 bases, with 10 bases between the two germline ends. The CDR3 spells CASSLERTSSYNSPLHF. The CDR3 DNA is TGCGCCAGCAGCTTGGAACGGACGAGCTCCTATAATTCACCCCTCCACTTT.

This clone was detected only once. The chain links TRBV4-2 to TRBJ1-4; TRBD1 aligns across 8 bases. V was pared by 7 bases and J by 7 bases, with 14 bases of the junction left unmatched. This CDR3 is 16 amino acids long. Germline CDR1 is LGHNA and CDR2 is YNFKEQ. The DNA of the CDR3 is TGTGCCAGCACCGTCACAGGGACAGGTCTTTTTGAAAAACTGTTTTTT. Amino acid sequence: CASTVTGTGLFEKLFF.

The rearrangement links TRBV6-6 to TRBJ2-7, with a tentative D call TRBD2 (6 bases). The germline CDR1 and CDR2 sequences are MNHNY and SVGAGI (reference sequence). This CDR3 is 15 amino acids long. V was clipped by 6 bases and J by 0 bases, with 15 bases between them. CDR3 sequence: CASSQVGGDSYEQYF. The CDR3, as DNA: TGTGCCAGCAGCCAAGTAGGAGGGGACTCCTACGAGCAGTACTTC.

The chain couples TRBV29-1 to TRBJ2-5; D is undetermined. Germline CDR1 and CDR2: SQVTM and ANQGSEA. Trimming pared 6 bases from V and 4 bases from J, leaving 15 bases between. The CDR3 has 13 amino acids. The CDR3 nucleotides read TGCAGCGTGCAAGCCGAGTTAGGAGAGACCCAGTACTTC. As protein: CSVQAELGETQYF.